These T cell receptor beta chains were read from a single sample in a study of T cell clonotyping in hematopoietic cell transplantation. Profiled with immunoSEQ multiplex PCR; TCRdb holds only in-frame clones, not every one. The data show about 45,000 clones, roughly four fifths seen once. The source was peripheral blood mononuclear cells, collected before stem cell transplant. The receptors derive from a man in his 60s with myelodysplastic syndrome. Some clones in this sample may be carry-over from other donors' samples. The CDR3 runs from the conserved cysteine through the conserved F or W. Fields, in order: D gene, V gene, J gene, clone size, CDR3 DNA, CDR3 protein. D genes are given only for firm matches. Clone size is shown for a subset of rows, as once, few, many or a class of expanded clone.

NA,TRBV7-2,TRBJ2-7,NA,TGTGCCAGCAGCTCTGCACAGATCTACGAGCAGTACTTC,CASSSAQIYEQYF
NA,TRBV27,TRBJ2-1,few,TGTGCCAGCCGATTGGGAGGGGGATCCTACAATGAGCAGTTCTTC,CASRLGGGSYNEQFF
TRBD2,TRBV10-3,TRBJ2-2,NA,TGTGCCATCAGTGAGTTAGAAGCGGGGGCCAACACCGGGGAGCTGTTTTTT,CAISELEAGANTGELFF
NA,TRBV27,TRBJ1-2,NA,TGTGCCAGCAGTTTGGGGGGTGGAGGAGGCTACACCTTC,CASSLGGGGGYTF
NA,TRBV5-1,TRBJ1-1,NA,TGCGCCAGCAGCTTAGGGGGGTCTGTCACTGAAGCTTTCTTT,CASSLGGSVTEAFF
NA,TRBV7-6,TRBJ1-6,few,TGTGCCAGCAGCTTACTCAATTCACCCCTCCACTTT,CASSLLNSPLHF
NA,TRBV7-6,TRBJ2-1,NA,TGTGCCAGCAGCCCAAACAGGGCCAGCTCCTACAATGAGCAGTTCTTC,CASSPNRASSYNEQFF
TRBD1,TRBV27,TRBJ1-6,NA,TGTGCCAGCGGCCCGACCGAGGGGGCCGTCGGTTCACCCCTCCACTTT,CASGPTEGAVGSPLHF
TRBD1,TRBV25-1,TRBJ2-2,NA,TGTGCCAGCAGAGACCGGGACAGGGCGGCCGGGGAGCTGTTTTTT,CASRDRDRAAGELFF
TRBD1,TRBV19,TRBJ2-2,once,TGTGCCAGTAGTCTCCGGACAGGGTCAGCCGGGGAGCTGTTTTTT,CASSLRTGSAGELFF
NA,TRBV7-2,TRBJ2-7,NA,TGTGCCAGCAGCTTAGCATCCCAGGGGTACTACGAGCAGTACTTC,CASSLASQGYYEQYF
TRBD2,TRBV7-9,TRBJ2-1,NA,TGTGCCAGCAGCTTCTTAGCGGGGGACAATGAGCAGTTCTTC,CASSFLAGDNEQFF
NA,TRBV7-9,TRBJ1-2,NA,TGTGCCAGCACCCCGGGAGGGGAAAACTATGGCTACACCTTC,CASTPGGENYGYTF
NA,TRBV28,TRBJ1-5,NA,TGTGCCAGCAGTTCCGGGAAAAGCAATCAGCCCCAGCATTTT,CASSSGKSNQPQHF
NA,TRBV28,TRBJ2-7,NA,TGTGCCAGCAGTTCCCCGGGGCAGTCCGGGACCTACGAGCAGTACTTC,CASSSPGQSGTYEQYF
TRBD2,TRBV4-1,TRBJ2-5,once,TGCGCCAGCAGCCAAGATCTGGAGCGGGGGGTCAAAGAGACCCAGTACTTC,CASSQDLERGVKETQYF
TRBD1,TRBV30,TRBJ1-1,few,TGTGCCTGGAGGGACCCTATGGACAGGAGGAACACTGAAGCTTTCTTT,CAWRDPMDRRNTEAFF
TRBD1,TRBV4-3,TRBJ1-1,NA,TGCGCCAGCAGCCAAGGGGGACAGCGAACTGAAGCTTTCTTT,CASSQGGQRTEAFF
NA,TRBV7-2,TRBJ2-2,few,TGTGCCAGCAGCTTAGGAGCGGGGGAGCTGTTTTTT,CASSLGAGELFF
TRBD1,TRBV4-2,TRBJ1-6,NA,TGTGCCAGCAGCCAAGAGGTCAGGGGGGGCCCTCCCCTCCACTTT,CASSQEVRGGPPLHF
NA,TRBV2,TRBJ2-6,NA,TGTGCCAGCATTAAATTACAGCTCTCTGGGGCCAACGTCCTGACTTTC,CASIKLQLSGANVLTF
NA,TRBV20-1,TRBJ1-2,NA,TGCAGTGCTAGAGAAGAGGATGGCTACACCTTC,CSAREEDGYTF
NA,TRBV9,TRBJ2-7,NA,TGTGCCAGCAGCGCCGGGACTCCGAACTACGAGCAGTACTTC,CASSAGTPNYEQYF
NA,TRBV6-6,TRBJ2-2,NA,TGTGCCAGCAGTTACTCGTTGCAAACCGGGGAGCTGTTTTTT,CASSYSLQTGELFF
NA,TRBV30,TRBJ1-1,NA,TGTGCCTGGAGTGCAGGGGTCATGAACACTGAAGCTTTCTTT,CAWSAGVMNTEAFF
NA,TRBV6-6,TRBJ1-5,NA,TGTGCCAGCAGTCCCTCGGACAGCAATCAGCCCCAGCATTTT,CASSPSDSNQPQHF
TRBD1,TRBV5-1,TRBJ2-5,NA,TGCGCCAGCAGCACACGGACAGGGGCGGAGACCCAGTACTTC,CASSTRTGAETQYF
NA,TRBV7-2,TRBJ1-1,NA,TGTGCCAGCAGCTTAGAGGGACAACTGAACACTGAAGCTTTCTTT,CASSLEGQLNTEAFF
TRBD1,TRBV10-3,TRBJ1-2,NA,TGTGCCACGACAGGGTTGGTCCACTATGGCTACACCTTC,CATTGLVHYGYTF
TRBD1,TRBV10-2,TRBJ1-2,NA,TGCGCCAGCAGTGAGCGACAGGGCGGTGGCTACACCTTC,CASSERQGGGYTF
TRBD2,TRBV5-1,TRBJ2-1,NA,TGCGCCAGCAGCCAACAGACCGGGAGGATTTACAATGAGCAGTTCTTC,CASSQQTGRIYNEQFF
TRBD2,TRBV29-1,TRBJ2-5,NA,TGCAGCGTTGAATGGACTAGCTCCTTCCAAGAGACCCAGTACTTC,CSVEWTSSFQETQYF
NA,TRBV6-6,TRBJ1-2,once,TGTGCCAGCAGTTTGGCAGGAAACTATGGCTACACCTTC,CASSLAGNYGYTF
NA,TRBV7-9,TRBJ1-4,NA,TGTGCCAGCCAAAGTGAAAAACTGTTTTTT,CASQSEKLFF
NA,TRBV2,TRBJ2-1,NA,TGTGCCAGCAGTGTGGAAGTGGGGTACAATGAGCAGTTCTTC,CASSVEVGYNEQFF
NA,TRBV28,TRBJ1-1,few,TGTGCCAGCAGTCTAACCCCGACAGCCCTTGGTCCGAACACTGAAGCTTTCTTT,CASSLTPTALGPNTEAFF
NA,TRBV6-5,TRBJ1-1,NA,TGTGCCAGCAGTTACGGGATCAACACTGAAGCTTTCTTT,CASSYGINTEAFF
NA,TRBV6-1,TRBJ2-7,NA,TGTGCCAGCAGGTACACAGGGGAGCAGTACTTC,CASRYTGEQYF
TRBD2,TRBV27,TRBJ2-3,NA,TGTGCCAGCAGTTTAACCGCCCCGGCGTGGACTAGCACTAGCACAGATACGCAGTATTTT,CASSLTAPAWTSTSTDTQYF
NA,TRBV7-6,TRBJ2-3,NA,TGTGCCAGCAGCTTGGGGGGCCAGGGGGATACGCAGTATTTT,CASSLGGQGDTQYF
TRBD1,TRBV4-3,TRBJ1-4,NA,TGCGCCAGCAGCCAAGATTCAGGGACAGGGTCTAATGAAAAACTGTTTTTT,CASSQDSGTGSNEKLFF
NA,TRBV5-1,TRBJ1-3,once,TGCGCCAGCAGCCCCAGCGGGCATAGCTCTGGAAACACCATATATTTT,CASSPSGHSSGNTIYF
NA,TRBV7-8,TRBJ1-6,NA,TGTGCCAGCAGCTCCAGAGCCCTGGGGGGAGGGAGGTCACCCCTCCACTTT,CASSSRALGGGRSPLHF
TRBD1,TRBV27,TRBJ2-7,NA,TGTGCCAGCAGTTCGGGATTGGGACAGGATTTCTACGAGCAGTACTTC,CASSSGLGQDFYEQYF
NA,TRBV4-2,TRBJ2-1,NA,TGTGCCAGCAGCCAAGTATTTACTAACCGCAATGAGCAGTTCTTC,CASSQVFTNRNEQFF
NA,TRBV5-1,TRBJ2-7,NA,TGCGCCAGCAGCTTGAGCGCAGGGGCCTACGAGCAGTACTTC,CASSLSAGAYEQYF
TRBD1,TRBV30,TRBJ2-1,NA,TGTGCCTGGAGTATTGACAGGGGGCGAGAGCAGTTCTTC,CAWSIDRGREQFF
TRBD2,TRBV30,TRBJ2-7,NA,TGTGCCTGGAGTAGGGGTAGCGGGGGGGCCTACGAGCAGTACTTC,CAWSRGSGGAYEQYF
TRBD1,TRBV6-5,TRBJ1-5,NA,TGTGCCAGCAGTTACAAGGGACAGGCGGGTAATCAGCCCCAGCATTTT,CASSYKGQAGNQPQHF
NA,TRBV10-3,TRBJ1-3,NA,TGTGCCATCAGTGAGGCGGGGGGCTCCGGAAACACCATATATTTT,CAISEAGGSGNTIYF
NA,TRBV6-1,TRBJ1-6,NA,TGTGCCAGCATCGGGAACGTGGAATGGAATTCACCCCTCCACTTT,CASIGNVEWNSPLHF
NA,TRBV4-3,TRBJ1-4,NA,TGCGCCAGCAGCCAACATCGCGGGACTCAACGCGAGAGGCTGTTTTTT,CASSQHRGTQRERLFF
NA,TRBV2,TRBJ2-7,NA,TGTGCCAGCAAAGGGGACAAGTCCTACGAGCAGTACTTC,CASKGDKSYEQYF